This T cell receptor beta chain was captured in a study of a mutant IDH1 vaccine in newly diagnosed glioma. Notes on the study in general: Pseudoprogression looked unconnected to shifts in top peripheral T cell clonotypes.

Sequencing was performed with immunoSEQ multiplex PCR; in TCRdb, only in-frame clones are kept and a portion is missing. The sample carries around 40,000 clones, approximately 86% recorded once. About this clone itself: Its antigen is still unknown.

CDR3 length: 18 residues. After removal of 0 bases from V and 1 base from J, the junction contained 10 bases not matched to a gene. Germline CDR1 is LGHNA and CDR2 is YSLEER. Described time point: week 47, end of study. Vaccine doses each comprised 300 ug of mutant IDH1 20-mer peptide, with topical imiquimod. The sequence was collected from a man between 18 and 35 years old with glioma. Some clones in this sample may be carry-over from other donors' samples. The rearrangement links TRBV4-3 to TRBJ2-5, with 8 bases identical to TRBD2. This material consisted of PBMCs, taken from a glioma patient whose treatment included an IDH1 peptide vaccine. The CDR3 coding sequence is TGCGCCAGCAGCCAAGATCACGGAACTAGCGGTCTCCAAGAGACCCAGTACTTC. The encoded protein is CASSQDHGTSGLQETQYF.